The clone carrying this TCR beta chain was counted a single time. Its antigen is not identified. Method: immunoSEQ multiplex PCR; TCRdb's copy keeps in-frame clones and lacks some. The data contain 120,000 or so clones, around 90% of them singletons. This sample was taken from a study of cytomegalovirus exposure and HLA in healthy donors. Findings of the study overall: Rarity marked most TCR sequences, yet some public TCRs occurred in many donors.

The V and J ends lost 5 bases and 0 bases respectively, with 8 bases between them. The CDR3 length is 13 residues. CDR1 is GTSNPN and CDR2 is SVGIG in the germline V gene (reference sequence). The chain carries TRBV30 and TRBJ1-5; no firm D call. Sample: PBMCs. This TCR was sampled from a woman between 18 and 29 years old in good health and CMV-seronegative. The CDR3 DNA reads TGTGCCTGGGCACTAAATAGCAATCAGCCCCAGCATTTT. Its translation: CAWALNSNQPQHF.